The subject of this entry is one T cell receptor (beta chain). The data are from a study of shared clonotypes between healthy human individuals. Profiling relied on immunoSEQ multiplex PCR, and the TCRdb table lists in-frame clones only, not all of them. The profile covers some 2,400,000 clones, with 95% appearing a single time and over 0.1% taken by the ten largest. Germline V gives CDR1 SGHRS, CDR2 YFSETQ. Losses at the gene ends were 2 bases for V and 5 bases for J; bases not matched to a gene: 3. This CDR3 spans 13 amino acids. This chain connects TRBV5-1 to TRBJ2-7; 8 bases line up with TRBD1. Material for sequencing was naive CD4+ T cells sorted from blood. Subset noted: CD45RA+ positively selected. The TCR sequence derives from a man aged 18 to 35 in good health. CDR3 protein: CASSFQGADEQYF. The CDR3 nucleotides read TGCGCCAGCAGCTTTCAGGGGGCTGACGAGCAGTACTTC.